This passage covers 9 T cell receptor beta chains from one sample sequenced in a study of blood T cell repertoires in COVID-19. Only in-frame clones appear in the TCRdb table, and some are missing; sequencing was by immunoSEQ multiplex PCR. The sample has some 320,000 clones, around 87% seen once. Material: peripheral blood. All receptors derive from a woman aged 45 to 65 who had recovered from COVID-19.

This sequence joins TRBV28 and TRBJ2-7; 8 bases agree with TRBD2. The V and J ends lost 6 bases and 3 bases, in that order; junction bases with no gene match: 10. The CDR3 is 15 residues long. Germline V gene data show CDR1 as MDHEN and CDR2 as SYDVKM. The CDR3 spells CASSPYGRGIYEQYF. CDR3 in DNA: TGTGCCAGCAGCCCGTACGGGAGGGGAATCTACGAGCAGTACTTC.

V gene TRBV9 combines with J gene TRBJ2-1; D is ambiguous. Germline V gene sequence: CDR1 SGDLS, CDR2 YYNGEE. Trimming stripped 2 bases from V and 8 bases from J, with 5 bases between. The CDR3 is 11 residues long. DNA for the CDR3: TGTGCCAGCAGCGTGGGCCATGAGCAGTTCTTC. Translating it yields CASSVGHEQFF.

The V call is TRBV19, the J call TRBJ2-7, with 8 nucleotides matching TRBD1. The CDR3 covers 12 residues. The germline gives CDR1 LNHDA, CDR2 SQIVND (reference sequence). With V trimmed by 6 bases and J by 3 bases, 1 base remained unmatched. CDR3 nucleotide sequence: TGTGCCAGTAGCACAGGGGGCTACGAGCAGTACTTC. Protein: CASSTGGYEQYF.

The genes are TRBV28 and TRBJ2-7; D perhaps matches TRBD2 (5 bases). CDR1 and CDR2 from the germline V gene are MDHEN and SYDVKM. V lost 0 bases, J lost 0 bases, and 12 bases lay in between. This CDR3 has 16 amino acids. CDR3 nucleotide sequence: TGTGCCAGCAGTTTATGGGGCGGGTTGAGCTCCTACGAGCAGTACTTC. Translation gives CASSLWGGLSSYEQYF.

This clone was seen just once. The chain joins TRBV5-6 to TRBJ2-4; possible D gene TRBD2, 6 bases. The CDR3 consists of 12 residues. Trimming pared 6 bases from V and 9 bases from J, leaving 13 bases between. Germline loops: CDR1 SGHDT, CDR2 YYEEEE. CDR3 residues: CASTGSGGIQYF. The CDR3 nucleotides are TGTGCCAGCACGGGCTCCGGGGGCATTCAGTACTTC.

V is TRBV10-2 and J is TRBJ1-1; no reliable D call. Trimming shortened V by 2 bases and J by 6 bases, and 16 bases separated the two germline ends. This CDR3 is 15 amino acids long. The germline V gene has CDR1 WSHSY and CDR2 SAAADI. As DNA, the CDR3 is TGCGCCAGCAGTGAGCCCCAACGGGGAAACGCTGAAGCTTTCTTT. It encodes CASSEPQRGNAEAFF.

Regarding this clone: Other DNA sequences of this sample code for an identical CDR3. The chain carries TRBV5-1 and TRBJ2-7, with 8 bases identical to TRBD2. Per germline, CDR1 SGHRS and CDR2 YFSETQ. This CDR3 has 14 residues. The V and J ends lost 4 bases and 3 bases, in that order; junction bases with no gene match: 6. CDR3 sequence (DNA): TGCGCCAGCAGCGGAGGTCGGGGGGGCTACGAGCAGTACTTC. Its translation is CASSGGRGGYEQYF.

This chain links TRBV10-3 with TRBJ1-2, with D possibly matching TRBD1 (5 bases). The ends were cut back, 8 bases at V and 0 bases at J, with 19 bases in the middle. Germline CDR1 and CDR2: ENHRY and SYGVKD. The CDR3 totals 16 residues. Written as DNA, the CDR3 is TGTGCCATCTATGGTGGAGGGACCGATACTAACTATGGCTACACCTTC. Encoded protein: CAIYGGGTDTNYGYTF.

CDR3 protein: CASSLVVGPQNSPLHF. The CDR3 DNA reads TGTGCCAGCAGCTTAGTTGTGGGCCCGCAGAATTCACCCCTCCACTTT. The rearrangement uses TRBV7-9 and TRBJ1-6; D ambiguous. CDR1 is SEHNR and CDR2 is FQNEAQ in the germline V gene (reference sequence). Trimming took off 1 base at V and 7 bases at J, with 14 bases between the two ends. The CDR3 is made up of 16 amino acids.